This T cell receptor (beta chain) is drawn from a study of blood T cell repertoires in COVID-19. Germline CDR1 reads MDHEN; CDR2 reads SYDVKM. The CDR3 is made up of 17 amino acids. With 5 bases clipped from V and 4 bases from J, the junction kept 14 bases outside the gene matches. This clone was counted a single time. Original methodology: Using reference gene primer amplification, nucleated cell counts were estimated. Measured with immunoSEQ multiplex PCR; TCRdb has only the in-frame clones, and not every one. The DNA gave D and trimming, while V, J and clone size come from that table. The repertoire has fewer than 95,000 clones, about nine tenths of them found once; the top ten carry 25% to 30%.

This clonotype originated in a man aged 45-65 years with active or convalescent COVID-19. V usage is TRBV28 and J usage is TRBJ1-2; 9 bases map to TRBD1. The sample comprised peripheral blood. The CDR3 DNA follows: TGTGCCAGCAGTCCGTCTGGGGGGACAGGGTCGGGCTATGGCTACACCTTC. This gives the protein CASSPSGGTGSGYGYTF.